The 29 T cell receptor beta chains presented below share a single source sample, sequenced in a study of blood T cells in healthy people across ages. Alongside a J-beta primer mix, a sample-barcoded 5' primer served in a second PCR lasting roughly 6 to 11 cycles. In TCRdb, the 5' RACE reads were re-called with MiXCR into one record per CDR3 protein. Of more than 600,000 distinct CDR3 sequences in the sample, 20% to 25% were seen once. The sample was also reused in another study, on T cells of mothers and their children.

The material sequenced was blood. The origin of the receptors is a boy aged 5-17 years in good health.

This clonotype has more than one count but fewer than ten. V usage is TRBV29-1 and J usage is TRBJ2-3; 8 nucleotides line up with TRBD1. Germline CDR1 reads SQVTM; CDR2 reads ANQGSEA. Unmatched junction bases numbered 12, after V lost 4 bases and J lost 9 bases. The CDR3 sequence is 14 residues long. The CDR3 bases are TGCAGCGTTGTCTCTGCCGGGACAGGTGGAACGCAGTATTTT. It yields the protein CSVVSAGTGGTQYF.

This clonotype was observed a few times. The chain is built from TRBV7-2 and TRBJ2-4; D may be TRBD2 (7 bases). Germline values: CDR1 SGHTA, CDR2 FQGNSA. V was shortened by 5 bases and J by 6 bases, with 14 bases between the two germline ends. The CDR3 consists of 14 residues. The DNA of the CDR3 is TGTGCCAGCAGCCTTGCGGGGGCGGCAAACATTCAGTACTTC. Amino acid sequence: CASSLAGAANIQYF.

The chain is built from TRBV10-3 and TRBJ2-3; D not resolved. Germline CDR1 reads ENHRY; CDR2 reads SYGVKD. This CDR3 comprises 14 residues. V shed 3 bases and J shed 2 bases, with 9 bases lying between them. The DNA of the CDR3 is TGTGCCATCAGTGACAGTTCAACCACAGATACGCAGTATTTT. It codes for CAISDSSTTDTQYF.

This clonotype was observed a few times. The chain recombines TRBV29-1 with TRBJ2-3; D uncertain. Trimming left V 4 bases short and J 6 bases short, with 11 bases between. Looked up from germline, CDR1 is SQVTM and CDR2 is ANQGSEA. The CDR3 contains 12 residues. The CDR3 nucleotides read TGCAGCGTTGTTTTTAAGGCGGATACGCAGTATTTT. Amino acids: CSVVFKADTQYF.

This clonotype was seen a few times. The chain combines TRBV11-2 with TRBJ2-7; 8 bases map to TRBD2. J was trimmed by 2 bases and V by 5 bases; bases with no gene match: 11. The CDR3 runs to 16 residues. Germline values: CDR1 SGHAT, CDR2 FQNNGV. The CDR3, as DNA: TGTGCCAGCAGCGCATCCGGGACTAGGGCGACCTACGAGCAGTACTTC. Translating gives CASSASGTRATYEQYF.

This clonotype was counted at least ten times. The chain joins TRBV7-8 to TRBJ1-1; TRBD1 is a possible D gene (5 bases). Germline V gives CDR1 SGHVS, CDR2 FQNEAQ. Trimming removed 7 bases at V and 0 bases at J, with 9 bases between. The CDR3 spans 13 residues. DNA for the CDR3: TGTGCCAGCAAGGACACGTTGAACACTGAAGCTTTCTTT. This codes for CASKDTLNTEAFF.

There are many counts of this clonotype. For the CDR3, the DNA is TGTGCCAGCAGCGATCCAGGGCAAAATCAGCCCCAGCATTTT. Its protein is CASSDPGQNQPQHF. The chain uses TRBV6-2 or TRBV6-3 and TRBJ1-5; the D gene is possibly TRBD1 (5 bases). The CDR3 totals 14 residues. V lost 6 bases, J lost 4 bases, and 13 bases lay in between. From germline, CDR1 is MNHEY and CDR2 SVGEGT.

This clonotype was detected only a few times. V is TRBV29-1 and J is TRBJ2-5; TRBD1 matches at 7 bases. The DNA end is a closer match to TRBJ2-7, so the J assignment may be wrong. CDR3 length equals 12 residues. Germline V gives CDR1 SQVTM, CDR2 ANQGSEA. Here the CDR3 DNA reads TGCAGCGTGACGGGACAGACCTACGAGCAGTACTTC. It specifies CSVTGQTYEQYF.

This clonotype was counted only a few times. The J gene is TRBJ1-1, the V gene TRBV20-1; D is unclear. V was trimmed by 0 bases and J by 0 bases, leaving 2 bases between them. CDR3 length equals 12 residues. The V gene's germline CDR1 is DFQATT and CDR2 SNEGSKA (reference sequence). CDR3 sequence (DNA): TGCAGTGCTAGAGAGGTGAACACTGAAGCTTTCTTT. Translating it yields CSAREVNTEAFF.

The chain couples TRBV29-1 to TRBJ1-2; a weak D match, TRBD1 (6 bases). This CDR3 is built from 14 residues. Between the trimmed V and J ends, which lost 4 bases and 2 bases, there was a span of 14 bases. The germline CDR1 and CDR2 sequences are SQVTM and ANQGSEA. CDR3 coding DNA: TGCAGCGTTGGAGGGGGGGACCTAAACTATGGCTACACCTTC. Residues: CSVGGGDLNYGYTF.

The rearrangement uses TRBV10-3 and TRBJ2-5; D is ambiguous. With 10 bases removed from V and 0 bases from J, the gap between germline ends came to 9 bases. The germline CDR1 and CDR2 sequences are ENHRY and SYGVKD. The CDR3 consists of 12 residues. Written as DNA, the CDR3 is TGTGCCACACAGACTGACCAAGAGACCCAGTACTTC. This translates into CATQTDQETQYF.

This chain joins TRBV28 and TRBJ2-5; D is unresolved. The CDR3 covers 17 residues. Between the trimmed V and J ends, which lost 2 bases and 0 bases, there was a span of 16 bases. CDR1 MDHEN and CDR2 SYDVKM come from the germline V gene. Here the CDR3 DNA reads TGTGCCAGCAGTTTAAACACGGGCGGAATGTACCAAGAGACCCAGTACTTC. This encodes CASSLNTGGMYQETQYF.

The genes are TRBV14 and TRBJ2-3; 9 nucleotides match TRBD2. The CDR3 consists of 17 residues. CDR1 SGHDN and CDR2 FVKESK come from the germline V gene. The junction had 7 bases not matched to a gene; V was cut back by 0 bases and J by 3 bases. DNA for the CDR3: TGTGCCAGCAGCCAAGATCTCGCGGGGGGGCCAACAGATACGCAGTATTTT. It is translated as CASSQDLAGGPTDTQYF.

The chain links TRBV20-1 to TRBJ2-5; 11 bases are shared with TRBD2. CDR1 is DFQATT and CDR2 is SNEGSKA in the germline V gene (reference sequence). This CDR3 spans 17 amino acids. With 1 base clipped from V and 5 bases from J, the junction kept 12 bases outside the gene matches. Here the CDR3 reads CSARGSGRGLWIETQYF. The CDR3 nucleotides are TGCAGTGCTAGAGGTAGCGGGAGGGGTCTTTGGATTGAGACCCAGTACTTC.

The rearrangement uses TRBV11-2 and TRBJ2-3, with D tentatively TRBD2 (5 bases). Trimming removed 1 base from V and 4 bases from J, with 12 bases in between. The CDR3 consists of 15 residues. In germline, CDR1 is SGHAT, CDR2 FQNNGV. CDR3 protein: CASSLVVGAADTQYF. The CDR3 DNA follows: TGTGCCAGCAGCTTAGTGGTGGGAGCGGCAGATACGCAGTATTTT. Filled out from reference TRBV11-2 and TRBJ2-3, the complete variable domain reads EAGVAQSPRYKIIEKRQSVAFWCNPISGHATLYWYQQILGQGPKLLIQFQNNGVVDDSQLPKDRFSAERLKGVDSTLKIQPAKLEDSAVYLCASSLVVGAADTQYFGPGTRLTVL.

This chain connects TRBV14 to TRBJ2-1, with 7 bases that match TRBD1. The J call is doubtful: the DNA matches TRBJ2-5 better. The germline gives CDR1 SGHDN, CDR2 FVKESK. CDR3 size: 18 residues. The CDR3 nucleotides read TGTGCCAGCAGCCCAATGGGACAGCCTCTAGGACTCCTGCAGACCCAGTACTTC. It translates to CASSPMGQPLGLLQTQYF.

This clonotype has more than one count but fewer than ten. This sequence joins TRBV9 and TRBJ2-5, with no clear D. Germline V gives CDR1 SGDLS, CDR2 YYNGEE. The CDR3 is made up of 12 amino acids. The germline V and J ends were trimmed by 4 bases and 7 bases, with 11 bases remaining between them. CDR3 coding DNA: TGTGCCAGCAGCCCAAACGAAGGGACCCAGTACTTC. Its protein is CASSPNEGTQYF.

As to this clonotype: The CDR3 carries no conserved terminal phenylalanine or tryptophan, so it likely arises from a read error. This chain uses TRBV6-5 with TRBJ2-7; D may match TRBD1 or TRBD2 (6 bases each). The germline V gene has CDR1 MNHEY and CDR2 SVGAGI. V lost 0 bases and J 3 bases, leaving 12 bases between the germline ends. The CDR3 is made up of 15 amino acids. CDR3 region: CASSYSAGDFYEQYS. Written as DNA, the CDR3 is TGTGCCAGCAGTTACTCAGCAGGGGACTTCTACGAGCAGTACTCC.

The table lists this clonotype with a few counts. The CDR3 sequence is CASSYSLAGGRNEQYF. CDR3 nucleotide sequence: TGTGCCAGCAGTTACTCTCTAGCGGGAGGGAGGAACGAGCAGTACTTC. This chain links TRBV6-2 or TRBV6-3 with TRBJ2-7; 12 nucleotides line up with TRBD2. CDR1 MNHEY and CDR2 SVGEGT come from the germline V gene. V lost 0 bases, J lost 5 bases, and 5 bases stayed unmatched. The CDR3 runs to 16 residues.

The CDR3 DNA reads as TGTGCCAGCAGTTTAACCCTCGGCTACGAGCAGTACTTC. Translation gives CASSLTLGYEQYF. The gene calls are TRBV12-3 or TRBV12-4 and TRBJ2-5; D remains ambiguous. The J call may be mistaken, given a closer DNA end match to TRBJ2-7. The CDR3 totals 13 residues.

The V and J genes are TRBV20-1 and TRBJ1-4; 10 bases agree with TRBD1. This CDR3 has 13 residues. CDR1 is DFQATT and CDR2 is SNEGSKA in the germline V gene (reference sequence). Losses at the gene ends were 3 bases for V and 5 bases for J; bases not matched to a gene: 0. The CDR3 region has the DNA TGCAGTGCTAGGGGACAGGGGAATGAAAAACTGTTTTTT. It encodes CSARGQGNEKLFF.

The CDR3 region is CASSLDLALVALHF. In DNA form, the CDR3 reads TGTGCCAGCAGCTTGGACCTAGCCCTCGTGGCCCTCCACTTT. This chain links TRBV7-9 with TRBJ1-6; D uncertain. The V end was cut by 3 bases, the J end by 14 bases, with 17 bases between. This CDR3 has 14 amino acids. CDR1 and CDR2 from the germline V gene are SEHNR and FQNEAQ (reference sequence). The full variable domain, in which reference TRBV7-9 and TRBJ1-6 provide the parts outside the CDR3, is DTGVSQNPRHKITKRGQNVTFRCDPISEHNRLYWYRQTLGQGPEFLTYFQNEAQLEKSRLLSDRFSAERPKGSFSTLEIQRTEQGDSAMYLCASSLDLALVALHFGNGTRLTVT.

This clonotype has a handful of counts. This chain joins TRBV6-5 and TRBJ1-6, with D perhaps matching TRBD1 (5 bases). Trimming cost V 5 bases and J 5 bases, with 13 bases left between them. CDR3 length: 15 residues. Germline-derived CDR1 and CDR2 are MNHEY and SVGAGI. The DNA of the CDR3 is TGTGCCAGCAGTCTGGAGGGGTTCAATAATTCACCCCTCCACTTT. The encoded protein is CASSLEGFNNSPLHF.

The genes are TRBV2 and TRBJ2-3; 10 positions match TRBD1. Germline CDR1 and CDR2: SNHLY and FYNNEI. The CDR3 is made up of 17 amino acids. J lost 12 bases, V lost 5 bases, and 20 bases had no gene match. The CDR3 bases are TGTGCCAGCAGTCCCGCGGGACAGGGGCCATTTCCGCGCATACAGTATTTT. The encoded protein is CASSPAGQGPFPRIQYF.

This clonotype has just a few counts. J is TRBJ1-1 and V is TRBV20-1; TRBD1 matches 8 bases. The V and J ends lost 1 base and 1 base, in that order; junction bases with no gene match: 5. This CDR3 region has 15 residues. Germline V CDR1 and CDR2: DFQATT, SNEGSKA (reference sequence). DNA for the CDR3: TGCAGTGCTAGAGCCCCTGGACAGGGGAACACTGAAGCTTTCTTT. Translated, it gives CSARAPGQGNTEAFF.

The CDR3 here is CASSQDTGVVYEQYF. In nucleotides, the CDR3 is TGCGCCAGCAGCCAAGATACGGGGGTGGTATACGAGCAGTACTTC. The J gene is TRBJ2-1, the V gene TRBV4-3; TRBD2 is a possible D gene (6 bases). The J call is doubtful: the DNA matches TRBJ2-7 better. Germline V gene sequence: CDR1 LGHNA, CDR2 YSLEER. The CDR3 length is 15 residues.

CDR3 coding DNA: TGCAGTGCTAGACAGGGGCCCCTTATGTACTTC. Residues: CSARQGPLMYF. The rearrangement uses TRBV20-1 and TRBJ2-5, with a tentative D call TRBD1 (6 bases). Germline CDR1 DFQATT, CDR2 SNEGSKA (reference sequence). Trimming took off 2 bases at V and 13 bases at J, with 14 bases between the two ends. The CDR3 is 11 amino acids.

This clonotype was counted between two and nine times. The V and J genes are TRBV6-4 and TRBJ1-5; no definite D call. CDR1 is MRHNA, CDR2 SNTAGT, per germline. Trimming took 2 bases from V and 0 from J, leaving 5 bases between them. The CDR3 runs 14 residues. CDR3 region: CASSDGHSNQPQHF. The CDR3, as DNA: TGTGCCAGCAGTGACGGGCATAGCAATCAGCCCCAGCATTTT.

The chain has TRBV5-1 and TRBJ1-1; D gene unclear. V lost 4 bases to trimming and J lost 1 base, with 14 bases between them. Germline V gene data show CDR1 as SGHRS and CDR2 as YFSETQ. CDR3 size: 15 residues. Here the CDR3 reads CASSIGPGSNTEAFF. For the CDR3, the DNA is TGCGCCAGCAGCATAGGGCCGGGTTCGAACACTGAAGCTTTCTTT.